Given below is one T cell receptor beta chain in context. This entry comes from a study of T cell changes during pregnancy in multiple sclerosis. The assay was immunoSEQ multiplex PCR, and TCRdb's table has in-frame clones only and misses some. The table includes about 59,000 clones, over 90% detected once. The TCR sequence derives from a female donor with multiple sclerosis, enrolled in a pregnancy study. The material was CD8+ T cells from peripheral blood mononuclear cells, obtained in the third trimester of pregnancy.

DNA for the CDR3: TGTGCCAGCAGCTCCAACCTAGCGGGAGACAATGGACCCTCTGGGGCCAACGTCCTGACTTTC. As protein: CASSSNLAGDNGPSGANVLTF. This sequence joins TRBV13 and TRBJ2-6, with 10 bases identical to TRBD2. The CDR3 covers 21 residues. CDR1 is PRHDT and CDR2 is FYEKMQ in the germline V gene (reference sequence). With 4 bases clipped from V and 0 bases from J, the junction kept 15 bases outside the gene matches.